This TCR beta chain was captured in a study of CD8 T cells in Susac syndrome. About the research overall: Sequenced Susac syndrome patients included 5 or 6 with clinically active disease and 8 or 9 in remission.

CDR1 is SGDLS, CDR2 YYNGEE, per germline. There are 13 residues in the CDR3. Trimming removed 3 bases from V and 8 bases from J, with 12 bases in between. RNA in amounts of about 0.45 to 1 ug was reverse transcribed with random hexamers. TCR beta CDR3 was amplified by immunoSEQ covering 54 Vbeta and 13 Jbeta. TCRdb reanalysed the immunoSEQ multiplex PCR reads using MiXCR and keeps one entry per CDR3 protein. In the table there are more than 100,000 distinct CDR3 sequences, nearly 96% of which are singletons. FACS enriched CD8+ TEMRA cells, while bulk CD8+ and CD4+ were negatively isolated. This receptor was obtained from a human donor with Susac syndrome. The chain combines TRBV9 with TRBJ2-4, with TRBD1 as a possible D gene (5 bases). Source material: CD4+ T cells from PBMCs. This CDR3 reads CASSASDTDIQYF. The CDR3 DNA reads as TGTGCCAGCAGCGCCTCGGACACCGACATTCAGTACTTC.